This T cell receptor beta chain was observed in a study of early T cells in non-severe SARS-CoV-2 infection. This clonotype was observed at least ten times. Its antigen is not identified. Study-level results: VDJdb matches were skewed toward anti-spike CD8 T cell responses.

TCRdb used MiXCR to reprocess the 5' RACE reads, holding one entry per CDR3 protein. Of 99,000 or so distinct CDR3 sequences listed, around 16% are singletons. The source is an adult who was a healthcare worker with PCR-confirmed SARS-CoV-2 infection or an uninfected control (not recorded which). Source material: whole blood.

In DNA, the CDR3 is TGCAGTGCTCCCAGGGGTAGTTACAATGAGCAGTTCTTC. This translates into CSAPRGSYNEQFF. The chain couples TRBV20-1 to TRBJ2-1; possibly TRBD1 for D (6 bases). V shed 5 bases and J shed 4 bases, with 12 bases lying between them. CDR1 DFQATT and CDR2 SNEGSKA come from the germline V gene (reference sequence). The CDR3 loop spans 13 amino acids.